These 10 T cell receptor beta chains came from one sample sequenced in a study of T cells in localized non-small cell lung cancer. Method: immunoSEQ multiplex PCR; TCRdb's copy keeps in-frame clones and lacks some. This sample has 20,000 to 30,000 clones, with approximately 87% found just once. The sample consisted of PBMCs, taken before any cancer treatment. The origin of the receptors is a man between 40 and 75 years old with stage II lung adenocarcinoma.

This chain uses TRBV18 with TRBJ2-5, with 7 nucleotides matching TRBD1. V was clipped by 3 bases and J by 5 bases; unmatched bases: 18. In germline, CDR1 is KGHSH, CDR2 LQKENI. This CDR3 is built from 18 residues. The CDR3 sequence: CASSPAGGQTGSAETQYF. In DNA, the CDR3 is TGTGCCAGCTCACCCGCAGGGGGTCAGACAGGGAGCGCCGAGACCCAGTACTTC. Using reference TRBV18 and TRBJ2-5 for the parts outside the CDR3, the full variable domain is NAGVMQNPRHLVRRRGQEARLRCSPMKGHSHVYWYRQLPEEGLKFMVYLQKENIIDESGMPKERFSAEFPKEGPSILRIQQVVRGDSAAYFCASSPAGGQTGSAETQYFGPGTRLLVL.

The chain couples TRBV9 to TRBJ1-1; no firm D call. The CDR3 is 16 residues long. V shed 0 bases and J shed 7 bases, with 19 bases lying between them. Germline-derived CDR1 and CDR2 are SGDLS and YYNGEE. CDR3 region: CASSVGQYGNSDEAFF. The DNA for the CDR3 is TGTGCCAGCAGCGTAGGTCAGTACGGGAATTCTGATGAAGCTTTCTTT. Based on the CDR3 plus reference TRBV9 and TRBJ1-1, the full variable domain is DSGVTQTPKHLITATGQRVTLRCSPRSGDLSVYWYQQSLDQGLQFLIQYYNGEERAKGNILERFSAQQFPDLHSELNLSSLELGDSALYFCASSVGQYGNSDEAFFGQGTRLTVV.

The J gene is TRBJ2-2, the V gene TRBV19; no reliable D call. There are 14 residues in the CDR3. CDR1 and CDR2 from the germline V gene are LNHDA and SQIVND (reference sequence). Trimming left V 6 bases short and J 6 bases short, with 14 bases between. CDR3: CASRDLTVAGELFF. The CDR3 DNA is TGTGCCAGTAGGGACCTTACTGTGGCCGGGGAGCTGTTTTTT.

The chain has TRBV4-3 and TRBJ1-2; 12 bases map to TRBD1. V dropped 3 bases and J dropped 8; count of bases not matched to a gene: 4. Germline V gives CDR1 LGHNA, CDR2 YSLEER. The length of the CDR3 is 14 residues. The CDR3 sequence: CASSHPGTGGGYTF. In DNA form, the CDR3 reads TGCGCCAGCAGCCACCCCGGGACAGGGGGCGGCTACACCTTC.

The chain is built from TRBV4-3 and TRBJ1-4; unclear D gene. The CDR3 sequence is 16 residues long. V lost 0 bases, J lost 7 bases, and 15 bases lay in between. The germline V gene encodes CDR1 LGHNA and CDR2 YSLEER. The CDR3 nucleotides read TGCGCCAGCAGCCAAGATGGGAGCGACGCGCGTGAAAAACTGTTTTTT. Translating it yields CASSQDGSDAREKLFF.

This chain joins TRBV18 and TRBJ1-4; D call uncertain. V lost 0 bases to trimming and J lost 4 bases, with 9 bases between them. Looked up from germline, CDR1 is KGHSH and CDR2 is LQKENI. This CDR3 has 15 residues. CDR3 in amino acids: CASSPPADLNEKLFF. Written as DNA, the CDR3 is TGTGCCAGCTCACCACCCGCGGATCTTAATGAAAAACTGTTTTTT.

The CDR3 nucleotides read TGTGCCAGCAGCTTGTCTGGCGGGAACGCAGATACGCAGTATTTT. This codes for CASSLSGGNADTQYF. The chain couples TRBV5-4 to TRBJ2-3, with a possible D match to TRBD2 (6 bases). V lost 1 base and J 4 bases, leaving 13 bases between the germline ends. This CDR3 has 15 residues. CDR1 and CDR2 from the germline V gene are SGHNT and YYREEE (reference sequence).

The table lists this clone with a count of one. The rearrangement uses TRBV19 and TRBJ1-1; no clear D gene. Trimming pared 5 bases from V and 2 bases from J, leaving 9 bases between. The CDR3 contains 13 residues. CDR1 is LNHDA, CDR2 SQIVND, per germline (reference sequence). Written as DNA, the CDR3 is TGTGCCAGTAGTGATAAGCTAAACACTGAAGCTTTCTTT. The encoded protein is CASSDKLNTEAFF.

The chain carries TRBV11-2 and TRBJ2-7; 11 bases agree with TRBD1. The CDR3 has 15 amino acids. Per germline, CDR1 SGHAT and CDR2 FQNNGV. With V trimmed by 0 bases and J by 5 bases, 3 bases remained unmatched. The CDR3 sequence is CASSLDRTGGHEQYF. CDR3 sequence (DNA): TGTGCCAGCAGCTTAGATAGGACAGGGGGCCACGAGCAGTACTTC.

This chain connects TRBV5-8 to TRBJ1-2; D is uncertain. The CDR3 has 11 amino acids. CDR1 SGHTS and CDR2 YDEGEE come from the germline V gene. The V gene lost 3 bases and the J gene lost 13 bases, with 13 bases spanning the gap. The CDR3 bases are TGTGCCAGCAGCTCTACCGTGTCTGCCACCTTC. It is translated as CASSSTVSATF.